The rows below give T cell receptor beta chains drawn from one sample of a study of vaccination and CD4 T cells after COVID-19. No antigens are known for them. Each CDR3 protein gets one entry after TCRdb re-called the PCR reads with MiXCR. The sample lists 18,000 or so distinct CDR3 sequences, 40% to 50% occurring once. The starting material was CD4+ T cells from blood, cultured in vitro, obtained before SARS-CoV-2 vaccination. The receptors originated from a human donor who had recovered from COVID-19. The CDR3 runs from the conserved cysteine through the conserved F or W. A D gene is named only where the DNA matches it firmly. Size tells how often a clone was seen (once, few, many) or the class of an expanded clone, and some rows leave it out.

d_call j_call clone_size v_call cdr3_aa cdr3_nt
NA TRBJ1-1 NA TRBV7-2 CASSLAATVLNTEAFF TGTGCCAGCAGCTTAGCGGCGACCGTCTTGAACACTGAAGCTTTCTTT
TRBD2 TRBJ2-3 NA TRBV7-3 CASSLIAGGARAQYF TGTGCCAGCAGCTTAATAGCGGGGGGGGCTCGCGCGCAGTATTTT
NA TRBJ2-5 NA TRBV27 CASRKGEGLRETQYF TGTGCCAGCAGAAAGGGGGAGGGCCTAAGAGAGACCCAGTACTTC
TRBD2 TRBJ2-7 once TRBV7-6 CASSLEPGSGGQYF TGTGCCAGCAGCTTAGAGCCGGGGTCGGGAGGGCAGTACTTC
NA TRBJ1-2 NA TRBV30 CAWSPTANYGYTF TGTGCCTGGAGCCCGACAGCTAACTATGGCTACACCTTC
NA TRBJ2-1 NA TRBV27 CASSSRGGGIDEQFF TGTGCCAGCAGTTCCCGGGGTGGGGGGATAGATGAGCAGTTCTTC
NA TRBJ1-2 NA TRBV28 CASTGGYGYTF TGTGCCAGCACCGGGGGGTATGGCTACACCTTC
NA TRBJ2-1 NA TRBV7-9 CASSEAGIQFF TGTGCCAGCTCAGAAGCAGGGATACAGTTCTTC
NA TRBJ1-1 few TRBV19 CASSITTGLNTEAFF TGTGCCAGTAGTATCACCACAGGGTTGAACACTGAAGCTTTCTTT
NA TRBJ1-6 few TRBV20-1 CSARVGAGNSPLHF TGCAGTGCTAGAGTGGGGGCTGGGAATTCACCCCTCCACTTT
NA TRBJ1-6 NA TRBV19 CASSPEGAGDSPLHF TGTGCCAGTAGTCCGGAGGGCGCAGGAGATTCACCCCTCCACTTT
TRBD1 TRBJ1-6 few TRBV7-2 CASSQGQEYNSPLHF TGTGCCAGCAGCCAGGGACAGGAGTATAATTCACCCCTCCACTTT
TRBD1 TRBJ1-1 NA TRBV6-5 CASSYIRGTEAFF TGTGCCAGCAGTTACATCAGGGGGACTGAAGCTTTCTTT
TRBD1 TRBJ2-7 NA TRBV6-1 CASSQGQGGIYEQYF TGTGCCAGCAGCCAGGGACAGGGAGGAATCTACGAGCAGTACTTC
NA TRBJ1-5 NA TRBV6-1 CASRPDSSNQPQHF TGTGCCAGCAGACCCGACAGTAGCAATCAGCCCCAGCATTTT
NA TRBJ2-2 NA TRBV11-3 CASSLVVGTGELFF TGTGCCAGCAGCTTAGTGGTAGGGACCGGGGAGCTGTTTTTT
TRBD1 TRBJ1-5 NA TRBV28 CASSSRGQYSNQPQHF TGTGCCAGCAGTTCCCGGGGACAGTATAGCAATCAGCCCCAGCATTTT
NA TRBJ2-2 few TRBV20-1 CSARADGTLTGELFF TGCAGTGCTAGAGCTGATGGGACGCTTACCGGGGAGCTGTTTTTT
NA TRBJ2-7 NA TRBV6-1 CASSALGGEYEQYF TGTGCCAGCAGTGCGTTGGGGGGCGAGTACGAGCAGTACTTC
TRBD2 TRBJ2-3 few TRBV20-1 CSVPTSGNTDTQYF TGCAGTGTCCCGACTAGCGGCAACACAGATACGCAGTATTTT
TRBD1 TRBJ1-2 NA TRBV6-5 CASSYSVRDSSAYGYTF TGTGCCAGCAGTTACTCGGTACGGGACAGCTCTGCCTATGGCTACACCTTC
NA TRBJ1-1 NA TRBV2 CASSVGFRNEAFF TGTGCCAGCAGTGTGGGTTTCCGGAATGAAGCTTTCTTT